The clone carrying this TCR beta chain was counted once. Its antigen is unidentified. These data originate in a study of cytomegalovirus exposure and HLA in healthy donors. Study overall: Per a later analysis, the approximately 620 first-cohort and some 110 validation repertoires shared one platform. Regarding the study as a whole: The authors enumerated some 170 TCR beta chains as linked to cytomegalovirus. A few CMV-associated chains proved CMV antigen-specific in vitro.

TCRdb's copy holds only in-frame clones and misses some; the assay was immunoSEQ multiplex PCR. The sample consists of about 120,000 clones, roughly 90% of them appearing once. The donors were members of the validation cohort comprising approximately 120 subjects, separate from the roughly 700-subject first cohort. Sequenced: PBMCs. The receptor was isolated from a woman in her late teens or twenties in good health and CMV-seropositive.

The CDR3 region has the DNA TGTGCCAGCAGTCAAGATAGCGGGGCCAACTACGAGCAGTACTTC. As protein: CASSQDSGANYEQYF. This chain connects TRBV6-1 to TRBJ2-7, with TRBD2 matching over 8 bases. CDR1 and CDR2 (germline): MNHNS, SASEGT. Unmatched junction bases numbered 9, after V lost 5 bases and J lost 3 bases. This CDR3 is 15 amino acids long.